What follows are 20 T cell receptor beta chains derived from one specimen sequenced in a study of blood T cell repertoires in COVID-19. Profiling relied on immunoSEQ multiplex PCR, and the TCRdb table lists in-frame clones only, not all of them. Counted here are 150,000 to 200,000 clones, more than 75% occurring once; the ten biggest clones make up over 2%. Specimen: peripheral blood. These receptors all come from a woman aged 80 or older with COVID-19, enrolled during active disease.

The table lists this clone with a count of one. The chain combines TRBV5-4 with TRBJ2-7; 8 bases align to TRBD1. Trimming at V came to 4 bases and at J to 6 bases, leaving 6 bases not matched to a gene. Germline values: CDR1 SGHNT, CDR2 YYREEE (reference sequence). This CDR3 comprises 13 residues. In DNA form, the CDR3 reads TGTGCCAGCAGCCCCGGACAGGGCAGCGAGCAGTACTTC. This codes for CASSPGQGSEQYF.

This chain connects TRBV19 to TRBJ2-1; D is perhaps TRBD2 (6 bases). V dropped 0 bases and J dropped 9 bases, with 12 bases sitting between them. The CDR3 is made up of 14 amino acids. CDR1 is LNHDA and CDR2 is SQIVND in the germline V gene (reference sequence). CDR3 DNA sequence: TGTGCCAGTAGTATAGAAACTAGCAGCAGTGAGCAGTTCTTC. Protein: CASSIETSSSEQFF.

The gene calls are TRBV2 and TRBJ1-1; D unclear. There are 15 residues in the CDR3. Trimming shortened V by 0 bases and J by 4 bases, and 12 bases separated the two germline ends. CDR1 and CDR2 (germline): SNHLY, FYNNEI. For the CDR3, the DNA is TGTGCCAGCAGTGAAGCACAGCTTGGGAGCACTGAAGCTTTCTTT. This translates into CASSEAQLGSTEAFF.

This clone was recorded only once. The rearrangement uses TRBV7-3 and TRBJ1-1; D is perhaps TRBD1 (5 bases). The V and J ends lost 5 bases and 8 bases respectively, with 15 bases between them. The CDR3 totals 13 residues. CDR1 and CDR2 (germline): SGHTA, FQGTGA. The DNA of the CDR3 is TGTGCCAGCAGCATGGGGGGAGATTTGGAAGCTTTCTTT. This translates into CASSMGGDLEAFF.

This clone has a single count. The J gene is TRBJ1-1, the V gene TRBV6-5; 9 nucleotides match TRBD1. Germline V lookup: CDR1 MNHEY, CDR2 SVGAGI. This CDR3 spans 14 amino acids. V dropped 6 bases and J dropped 6; count of bases not matched to a gene: 8. The CDR3 loop is CASRWTGESAEAFF. The CDR3 region has the DNA TGTGCCAGCAGGTGGACAGGGGAGAGTGCTGAAGCTTTCTTT.

As DNA, the CDR3 is TGCAGTGCTAGTGGACAGGGGGAATTTGGGGCCAACGTCCTGACTTTC. Protein product: CSASGQGEFGANVLTF. The V call is TRBV20-1, the J call TRBJ2-6, with 10 bases lining up with TRBD1. With V trimmed by 3 bases and J by 3 bases, 5 bases remained unmatched. The CDR3 totals 16 residues. CDR1 DFQATT and CDR2 SNEGSKA come from the germline V gene (reference sequence).

This clone has more than one count but fewer than ten. This chain uses TRBV10-3 with TRBJ1-1; possible D gene TRBD1, 5 bases. The CDR3 extends over 16 amino acids. Between the trimmed V and J ends, which lost 8 bases and 1 base, there was a span of 20 bases. The germline CDR1 and CDR2 sequences are ENHRY and SYGVKD. CDR3 sequence reads: CAISDGTLRKNTEAFF. The CDR3 nucleotides are TGTGCCATCTCCGACGGGACTCTACGGAAGAACACTGAAGCTTTCTTT.

The chain carries TRBV4-3 and TRBJ1-1, with a possible D match to TRBD1 (5 bases). Germline assignment: CDR1 LGHNA and CDR2 YSLEER. The CDR3 has 13 amino acids. V lost 0 bases and J 6 bases, leaving 8 bases between the germline ends. The CDR3 sequence is CASSQEGGAEAFF. In nucleotides, the CDR3 is TGCGCCAGCAGCCAAGAGGGGGGGGCTGAAGCTTTCTTT.

The V gene is TRBV18, the J gene TRBJ1-6; TRBD1 might be the D (6 bases). V dropped 3 bases and J dropped 6 bases, with 12 bases sitting between them. Per germline, CDR1 KGHSH and CDR2 LQKENI. The CDR3 is 15 amino acids. CDR3 amino acids: CASSPVDRTNSPLHF. CDR3 nucleotides: TGTGCCAGCTCACCGGTGGACAGAACTAATTCACCCCTCCACTTT.

This rearrangement joins TRBV3-1 (or the pseudogene TRBV3-2) to TRBJ2-1; D may be TRBD2 (6 bases). With 1 base removed from V and 5 bases from J, the gap between germline ends came to 12 bases. Looked up from germline, CDR1 is LGHDT and CDR2 is YNNKEL (reference sequence). There are 15 residues in the CDR3. CDR3 bases: TGTGCCAGCAGCCAAGCGGGAGTATACCACAATGAGCAGTTCTTC. Translating gives CASSQAGVYHNEQFF.

The V gene is TRBV6-5, the J gene TRBJ1-1; possibly TRBD1 for D (6 bases). V was trimmed by 8 bases and J by 0 bases, leaving 13 bases between them. Per the germline V gene, CDR1 is MNHEY and CDR2 is SVGAGI. CDR3 length: 14 residues. DNA for the CDR3: TGTGCCAGCCGAACCCAGGGGTTGAACACTGAAGCTTTCTTT. Its protein is CASRTQGLNTEAFF.

The chain recombines TRBV25-1 with TRBJ2-2; TRBD1 aligns across 9 bases. V lost 6 bases, J lost 4 bases, and 3 bases stayed unmatched. Per the germline V gene, CDR1 is MGHDK and CDR2 is SYGVNS. The CDR3 contains 14 residues. CDR3 protein: CASSRTGVTGELFF. CDR3 coding DNA: TGTGCCAGCAGCAGGACAGGGGTCACCGGGGAGCTGTTTTTT. Supplemented by reference TRBV25-1 and TRBJ2-2, the full variable domain reads EADIYQTPRYLVIGTGKKITLECSQTMGHDKMYWYQQDPGMELHLIHYSYGVNSTEKGDLSSESTVSRIRTEHFPLTLESARPSHTSQYLCASSRTGVTGELFFGEGSRLTVL.

This chain connects TRBV9 to TRBJ2-3; TRBD2 might be the D (5 bases). The germline V and J ends were trimmed by 4 bases and 4 bases, with 22 bases remaining between them. The germline gives CDR1 SGDLS, CDR2 YYNGEE. CDR3 length: 17 amino acids. As DNA, the CDR3 is TGTGCCAGCAGCCCAAGGTTCTCCGGGAACGGCGCAGATACGCAGTATTTT. Protein product: CASSPRFSGNGADTQYF.

V is TRBV18 and J is TRBJ1-4; the D gene is possibly TRBD1 (5 bases). Germline V gene lookup returns CDR1 KGHSH and CDR2 LQKENI. This CDR3 is built from 14 residues. V lost 2 bases, J lost 7 bases, and 11 bases lay in between. As DNA, the CDR3 is TGTGCCAGCTCACCAATGGGCGGGGGTGAAAAACTGTTTTTT. Its translation: CASSPMGGGEKLFF.

The chain has TRBV9 and TRBJ2-7, with D tentatively TRBD2 (6 bases). Per the germline V gene, CDR1 is SGDLS and CDR2 is YYNGEE. The length of the CDR3 is 14 residues. V lost 3 bases, J lost 7 bases, and 17 bases lay in between. The CDR3 loop is CASSEGGVSGEQYF. For the CDR3, the DNA is TGTGCCAGCAGCGAGGGAGGCGTATCTGGGGAGCAGTACTTC.

The chain combines TRBV5-4 with TRBJ1-2, with 10 bases lining up with TRBD1. CDR3 length: 16 residues. Looked up from germline, CDR1 is SGHNT and CDR2 is YYREEE (reference sequence). V was pared by 3 bases and J by 3 bases, with 8 bases of the junction left unmatched. CDR3 in DNA: TGTGCCAGCAGCTCGGTGATCGGACAGGGGGACTATGGCTACACCTTC. It is translated as CASSSVIGQGDYGYTF.

This clone has just one count. The CDR3 protein is CASSADRGGYEQYF. CDR3 coding DNA: TGTGCCAGCAGCGCTGACAGGGGAGGGTACGAGCAGTACTTC. V is TRBV5-5 and J is TRBJ2-7; D perhaps matches TRBD1 (8 bases). Trimming shortened V by 4 bases and J by 4 bases, and 15 bases separated the two germline ends. Germline lookup yields CDR1 SGHKS and CDR2 YYEKEE (reference sequence). This CDR3 contains 14 residues.

The CDR3 loop reads CASSNSRGGETQYF. In nucleotides, the CDR3 is TGTGCCAGCAGCAACTCCAGGGGAGGGGAGACCCAGTACTTC. The V and J genes are TRBV5-4 and TRBJ2-5, with a weak D call TRBD2 (7 bases). In germline, CDR1 is SGHNT, CDR2 YYREEE (reference sequence). The CDR3 is 14 amino acids. V lost 4 bases, J lost 5 bases, and 15 bases lay in between.

This chain links TRBV24-1 with TRBJ2-7; a possible D gene is TRBD2 (6 bases). The CDR3 length is 13 residues. CDR1 KGHDR and CDR2 SFDVKD come from the germline V gene. Trimming cost V 1 base and J 7 bases, with 10 bases left between them. CDR3 sequence (DNA): TGTGCCACCAGTGATTTCGGGGGAAGGGAGCAGTACTTC. Protein sequence: CATSDFGGREQYF.

This chain uses TRBV28 with TRBJ1-5; TRBD1 aligns across 8 bases. V shed 8 bases and J 2 bases; nucleotides not matched to a gene: 2. The CDR3 has 13 residues. Germline V gene lookup returns CDR1 MDHEN and CDR2 SYDVKM. The CDR3 nucleotides read TGTGCCAGCGTGACAGGGGGCAATCAGCCCCAGCATTTT. It yields the protein CASVTGGNQPQHF.